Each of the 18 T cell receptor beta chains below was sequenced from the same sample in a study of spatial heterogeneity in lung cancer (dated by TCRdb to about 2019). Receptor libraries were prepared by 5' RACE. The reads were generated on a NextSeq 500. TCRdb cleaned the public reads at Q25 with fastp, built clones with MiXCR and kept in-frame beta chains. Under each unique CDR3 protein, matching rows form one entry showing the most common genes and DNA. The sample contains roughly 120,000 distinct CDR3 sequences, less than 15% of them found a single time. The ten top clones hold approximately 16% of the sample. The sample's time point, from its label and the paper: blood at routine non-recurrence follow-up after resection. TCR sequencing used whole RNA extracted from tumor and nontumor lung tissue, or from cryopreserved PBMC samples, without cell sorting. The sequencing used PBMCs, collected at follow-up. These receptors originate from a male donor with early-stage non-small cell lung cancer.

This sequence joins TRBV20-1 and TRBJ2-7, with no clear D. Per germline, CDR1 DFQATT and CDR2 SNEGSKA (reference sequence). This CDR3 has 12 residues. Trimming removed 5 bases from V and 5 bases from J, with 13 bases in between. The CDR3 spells CSAFPPDHEQYF. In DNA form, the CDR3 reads TGCAGTGCTTTTCCCCCGGACCACGAGCAGTACTTC.

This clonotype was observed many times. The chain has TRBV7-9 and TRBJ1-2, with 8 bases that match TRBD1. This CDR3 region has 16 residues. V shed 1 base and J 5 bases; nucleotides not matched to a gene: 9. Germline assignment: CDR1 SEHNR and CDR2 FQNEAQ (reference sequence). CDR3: CASSLGQGAVGYGYTF. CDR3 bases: TGTGCCAGCAGCTTAGGCCAGGGGGCAGTTGGATATGGCTACACCTTC.

CDR3 sequence (DNA): TGCGCCAGCAGCCAATGGACAGGGCATAATTCACCCCTCCACTTT. This translates into CASSQWTGHNSPLHF. The chain recombines TRBV4-1 with TRBJ1-6; 8 nucleotides match TRBD1. V lost 2 bases to trimming and J lost 5 bases; unmatched junction nucleotides: 2. This CDR3 is 15 amino acids long. Germline values: CDR1 MGHRA, CDR2 YSYEKL.

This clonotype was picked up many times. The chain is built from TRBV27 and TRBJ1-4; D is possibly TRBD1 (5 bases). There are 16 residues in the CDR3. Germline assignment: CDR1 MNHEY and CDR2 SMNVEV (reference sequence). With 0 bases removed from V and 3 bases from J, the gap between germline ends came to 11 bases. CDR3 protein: CASSLSNGGANEKLFF. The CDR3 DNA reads TGTGCCAGCAGTTTATCCAACGGGGGGGCTAATGAAAAACTGTTTTTT.

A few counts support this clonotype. Here the CDR3 reads CASSLAISDTQYF. The CDR3 DNA reads TGTGCCAGCAGCTTAGCTATATCAGATACGCAGTATTTT. The chain recombines TRBV7-3 with TRBJ2-3; D is uncertain. Trimming removed 2 bases from V and 4 bases from J, with 7 bases in between. Germline assignment: CDR1 SGHTA and CDR2 FQGTGA. There are 13 residues in the CDR3. Full variable domain (outside the CDR3, taken from reference TRBV7-3 and TRBJ2-3): GAGVSQTPSNKVTEKGKYVELRCDPISGHTALYWYRQSLGQGPEFLIYFQGTGAADDSGLPNDRFFAVRPEGSVSTLKIQRTERGDSAVYLCASSLAISDTQYFGPGTRLTVL.

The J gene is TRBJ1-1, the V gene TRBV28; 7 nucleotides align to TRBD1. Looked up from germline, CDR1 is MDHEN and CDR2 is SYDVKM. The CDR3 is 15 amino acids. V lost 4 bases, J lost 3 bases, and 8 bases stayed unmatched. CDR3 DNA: TGTGCCAGCAGTTCCCCGACAGGGTGGTACACTGAAGCTTTCTTT. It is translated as CASSSPTGWYTEAFF.

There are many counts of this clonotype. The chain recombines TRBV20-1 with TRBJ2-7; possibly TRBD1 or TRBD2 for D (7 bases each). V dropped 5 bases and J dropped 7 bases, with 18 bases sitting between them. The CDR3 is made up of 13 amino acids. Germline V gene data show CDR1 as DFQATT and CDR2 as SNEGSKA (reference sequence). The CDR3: CSAPRGGGKEQYF. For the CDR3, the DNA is TGCAGTGCTCCAAGGGGAGGGGGCAAGGAGCAGTACTTC.

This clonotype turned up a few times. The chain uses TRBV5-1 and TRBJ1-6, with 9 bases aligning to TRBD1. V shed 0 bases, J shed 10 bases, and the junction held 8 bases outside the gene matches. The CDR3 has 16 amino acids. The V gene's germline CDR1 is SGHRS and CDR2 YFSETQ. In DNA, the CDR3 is TGCGCCAGCAGCTTGGGACAGGGGGAAATCTGGTCACCCCTCCACTTT. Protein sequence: CASSLGQGEIWSPLHF.

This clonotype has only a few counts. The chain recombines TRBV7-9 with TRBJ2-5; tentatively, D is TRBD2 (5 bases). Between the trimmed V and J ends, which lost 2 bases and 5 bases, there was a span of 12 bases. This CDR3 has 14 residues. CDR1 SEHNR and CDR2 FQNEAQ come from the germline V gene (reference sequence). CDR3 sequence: CASSLKLGVETQYF. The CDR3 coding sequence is TGTGCCAGCAGCTTAAAACTAGGAGTGGAGACCCAGTACTTC.

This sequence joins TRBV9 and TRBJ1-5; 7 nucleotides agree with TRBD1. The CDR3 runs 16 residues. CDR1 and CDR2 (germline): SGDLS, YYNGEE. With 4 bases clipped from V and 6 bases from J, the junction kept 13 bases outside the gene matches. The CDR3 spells CASSPDIGGTSQPQHF. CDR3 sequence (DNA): TGTGCCAGCAGCCCCGATATAGGGGGCACCTCTCAGCCCCAGCATTTT.

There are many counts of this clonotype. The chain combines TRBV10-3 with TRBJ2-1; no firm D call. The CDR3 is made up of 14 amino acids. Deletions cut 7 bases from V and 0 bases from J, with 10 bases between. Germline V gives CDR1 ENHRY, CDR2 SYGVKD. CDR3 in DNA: TGTGCCATCACCCCACATATCTCCTACAATGAGCAGTTCTTC. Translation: CAITPHISYNEQFF.

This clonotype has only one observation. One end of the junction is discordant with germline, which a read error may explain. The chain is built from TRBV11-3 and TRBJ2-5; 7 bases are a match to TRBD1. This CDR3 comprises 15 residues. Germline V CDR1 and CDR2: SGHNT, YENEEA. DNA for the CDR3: TGTGTCAGCAGCTTTCTACAGGGGTCCCAAGAGACCCAGTACTTC. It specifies CVSSFLQGSQETQYF.

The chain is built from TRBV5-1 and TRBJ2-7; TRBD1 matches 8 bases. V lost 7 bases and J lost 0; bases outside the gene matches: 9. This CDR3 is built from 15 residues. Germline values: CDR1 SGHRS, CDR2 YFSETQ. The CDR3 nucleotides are TGCGCCAGCTCGAGCTCAGGGGGCTTCTCCTACGAGCAGTACTTC. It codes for CASSSSGGFSYEQYF.

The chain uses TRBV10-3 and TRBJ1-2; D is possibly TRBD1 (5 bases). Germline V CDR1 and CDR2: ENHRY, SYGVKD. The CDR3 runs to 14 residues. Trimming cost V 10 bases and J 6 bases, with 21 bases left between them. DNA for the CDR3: TGTGCCAACAATAGGGCCCAGGGAGGTAATGGCTACACCTTC. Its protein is CANNRAQGGNGYTF.

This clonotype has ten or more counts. The CDR3 protein is CASSQDRTGVNEKLFF. In DNA, the CDR3 is TGCGCCAGCAGCCAAGATAGAACAGGCGTAAATGAAAAACTGTTTTTT. V gene TRBV4-1 combines with J gene TRBJ1-4; D is possibly TRBD1 (5 bases). Germline CDR1 and CDR2: MGHRA and YSYEKL. V was pared by 0 bases and J by 5 bases, with 13 bases between. The CDR3 length is 16 residues.

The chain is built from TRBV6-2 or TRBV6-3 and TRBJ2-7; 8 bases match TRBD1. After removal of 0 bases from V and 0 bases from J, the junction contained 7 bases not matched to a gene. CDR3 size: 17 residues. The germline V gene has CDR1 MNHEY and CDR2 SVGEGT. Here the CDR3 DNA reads TGTGCCAGCAGTTACTCTCACAGGGGGTCGGGCTCCTACGAGCAGTACTTC. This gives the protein CASSYSHRGSGSYEQYF.

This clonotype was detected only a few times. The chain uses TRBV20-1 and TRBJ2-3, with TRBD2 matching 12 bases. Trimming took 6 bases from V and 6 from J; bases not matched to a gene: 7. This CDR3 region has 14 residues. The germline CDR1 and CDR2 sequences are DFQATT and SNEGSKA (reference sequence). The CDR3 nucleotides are TGCAGTGCCCGACTAGCGGGGGCGCTGGATACGCAGTATTTT. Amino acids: CSARLAGALDTQYF.

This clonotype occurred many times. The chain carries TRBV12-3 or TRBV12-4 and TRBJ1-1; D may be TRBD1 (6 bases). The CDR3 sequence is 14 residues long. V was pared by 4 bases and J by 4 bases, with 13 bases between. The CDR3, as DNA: TGTGCCAGCAGTTATAACAGGGAGGTCACTGAAGCTTTCTTT. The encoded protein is CASSYNREVTEAFF.